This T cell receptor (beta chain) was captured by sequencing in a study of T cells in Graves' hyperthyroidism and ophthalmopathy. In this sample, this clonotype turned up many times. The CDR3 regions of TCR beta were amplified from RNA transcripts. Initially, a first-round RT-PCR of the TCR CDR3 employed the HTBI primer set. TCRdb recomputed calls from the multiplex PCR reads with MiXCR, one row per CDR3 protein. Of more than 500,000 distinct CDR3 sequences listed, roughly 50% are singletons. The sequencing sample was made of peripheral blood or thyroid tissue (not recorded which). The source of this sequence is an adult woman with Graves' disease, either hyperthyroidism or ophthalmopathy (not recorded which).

The CDR3 nucleotides read TGTGCCATCCAACAAGTGGGCGGTTTGAACACTGAAGCTTTCTTT. Its translation: CAIQQVGGLNTEAFF. The rearrangement joins TRBV10-3 to TRBJ1-1; D remains unclear. V was shortened by 8 bases and J by 0 bases, with 16 bases between the two germline ends. Germline CDR1 is ENHRY and CDR2 is SYGVKD. The CDR3 is 15 amino acids.